These 30 T cell receptor beta chains share one sample of origin, sequenced in a study of CD8 T cells in ankylosing spondylitis. TCRdb re-called the 5' RACE reads through MiXCR, storing one row per CDR3 protein. The sample carries 340,000 or so distinct CDR3 sequences, about 15% recorded once. Sequenced input: blood, either unsorted or a sorted T cell fraction (not recorded which). Every receptor here comes from a male donor with ankylosing spondylitis or in good health (not recorded which).

This clonotype appeared a few times. The chain combines TRBV12-3 or TRBV12-4 with TRBJ1-4; TRBD1 matches 8 bases. Trimming at V came to 6 bases and at J to 7 bases, leaving 10 bases not matched to a gene. The CDR3 loop spans 15 amino acids. For the CDR3, the DNA is TGTGCCAGCAGCTCACCCAGGGGGCCGGGTGAAAAACTGTTTTTT. It is translated as CASSSPRGPGEKLFF.

V is TRBV3-1 and J is TRBJ2-1; D is ambiguous. Germline V gene data show CDR1 as LGHDT and CDR2 as YNNKEL (reference sequence). V lost 1 base to trimming and J lost 9 bases, with 16 bases between them. The CDR3 is made up of 15 amino acids. CDR3 loop: CASSQGPREQGEQFF. The DNA for the CDR3 is TGTGCCAGCAGCCAAGGGCCAAGGGAACAAGGTGAGCAGTTCTTC.

This clonotype was recorded at least ten times. J is TRBJ2-4 and V is TRBV7-8; TRBD2 is a possible D gene (6 bases). Germline CDR1 SGHVS, CDR2 FQNEAQ. V lost 1 base to trimming and J lost 6 bases, with 19 bases between them. The CDR3 extends over 17 amino acids. The CDR3 protein is CASSLGSGGVGGNIQYF. The CDR3 coding sequence is TGTGCCAGCAGCTTAGGGTCCGGCGGGGTTGGGGGAAACATTCAGTACTTC. The complete variable domain, with remaining parts taken from reference TRBV7-8 and TRBJ2-4, reads GAGVSQSPRYKVAKRGQDVALRCDPISGHVSLFWYQQALGQGPEFLTYFQNEAQLDKSGLPSDRFFAERPEGSVSTLKIQRTQQEDSAVYLCASSLGSGGVGGNIQYFGAGTRLSVL.

The chain is built from TRBV20-1 and TRBJ2-7; D perhaps matches TRBD2 (5 bases). CDR3 length: 13 amino acids. The ends were cut back, 3 bases at V and 0 bases at J, with 9 bases in the middle. Germline loops: CDR1 DFQATT, CDR2 SNEGSKA (reference sequence). CDR3 in DNA: TGCAGTGCTAGGAGGCTAGCCTCCTACGAGCAGTACTTC. As protein: CSARRLASYEQYF.

Concerning this clonotype itself: Its ends do not fully match the called genes, so a read error is possible. V is TRBV5-1 and J is TRBJ2-1; TRBD2 is a possible D gene (7 bases). Germline CDR1 reads SGHRS; CDR2 reads YFSETQ. The CDR3 consists of 16 residues. CDR3 region: CASCQDPGGRYNKQFF. The CDR3 DNA reads as TGCGCCAGCTGCCAGGATCCGGGGGGCCGATACAATAAGCAGTTCTTC.

This clonotype was found a few times. V gene TRBV3-1 combines with J gene TRBJ2-1; D possibly uses TRBD1 or TRBD2 (5 bases each). V was clipped by 6 bases and J by 7 bases, with 19 bases between them. The V gene's germline CDR1 is LGHDT and CDR2 YNNKEL (reference sequence). There are 15 residues in the CDR3. The DNA of the CDR3 is TGTGCCAGCAGTCCCCGGGACCCAAAAGGAAATGAGCAGTTCTTC. This translates into CASSPRDPKGNEQFF.

The genes are TRBV7-8 and TRBJ2-3, with 10 bases identical to TRBD2. The CDR3 sequence is 16 residues long. Trimming took 5 bases from V and 6 from J; bases not matched to a gene: 11. Per the germline V gene, CDR1 is SGHVS and CDR2 is FQNEAQ. DNA of the CDR3: TGTGCCAGCAGCCTAAAGGCTAGCGGGAGAAGGGATACGCAGTATTTT. Protein sequence: CASSLKASGRRDTQYF.

This clonotype turned up a few times. This chain connects TRBV3-1 to TRBJ1-1, with 8 bases matching TRBD1. V lost 1 base and J lost 11; bases outside the gene matches: 6. The length of the CDR3 is 13 residues. Per the germline V gene, CDR1 is LGHDT and CDR2 is YNNKEL (reference sequence). This CDR3 is CASSQGGRTGAFF. As DNA, the CDR3 is TGTGCCAGCAGCCAAGGGGGTCGGACAGGGGCTTTCTTT.

This clonotype was counted ten times or more. This chain links TRBV5-1 with TRBJ1-1; D unclear. V was pared by 6 bases and J by 1 base, with 10 bases between. Looked up from germline, CDR1 is SGHRS and CDR2 is YFSETQ. The CDR3 spans 13 residues. For the CDR3, the DNA is TGCGCCAGCAATGCGGGAGAGAACACTGAAGCTTTCTTT. Its translation is CASNAGENTEAFF.

This clonotype was counted only a few times. The genes are TRBV11-1 and TRBJ2-2, with 8 nucleotides matching TRBD1. The CDR3 runs to 15 residues. Trimming removed 1 base from V and 6 bases from J; junction bases left unmatched: 4. Germline V CDR1 and CDR2: SGHAT, FQDESV (reference sequence). Here the CDR3 DNA reads TGTGCCAGCAGCTTAGGGGACAGGCGCGCCGGGGAGCTGTTTTTT. As protein: CASSLGDRRAGELFF.

The chain recombines TRBV12-3 or TRBV12-4 with TRBJ1-1; 7 bases fit TRBD1. The J segment lost 8 bases and the V segment lost 3 bases, leaving 3 bases of the junction unmatched. This CDR3 has 12 residues. The CDR3 region has the DNA TGTGCCAGCAGTTTCTCGGGACAGGAAGCTTTCTTT. This encodes CASSFSGQEAFF.

This clonotype has only a few counts. The V gene is TRBV4-1, the J gene TRBJ1-1, with D unclear. The germline V gene has CDR1 MGHRA and CDR2 YSYEKL. The CDR3 is made up of 14 amino acids. V was cut by 1 base and J by 7 bases, with 13 bases left in between. This CDR3 reads CASSQVAREVEAFF. The CDR3 DNA reads as TGCGCCAGCAGCCAAGTGGCCCGTGAAGTTGAAGCTTTCTTT.

Written as DNA, the CDR3 is TGTGCCAGCACCTCCAAAAGGGGTCAAGGGTTCGCTTTCTTT. It codes for CASTSKRGQGFAFF. The V and J genes are TRBV12-3 or TRBV12-4 and TRBJ1-1, with a possible D match to TRBD1 (5 bases). The CDR3 totals 14 residues. Trimming took 7 bases from V and 11 from J, leaving 23 bases between them.

In nucleotides, the CDR3 is TGTGCCAGCAGCTATGCAGGGTTCACAGATACGCAGTATTTT. Translating it yields CASSYAGFTDTQYF. The V gene is TRBV2, the J gene TRBJ2-3; maybe TRBD1 (5 bases). The CDR3 spans 14 residues. The V gene's germline CDR1 is SNHLY and CDR2 FYNNEI. V lost 6 bases and J lost 2, with 12 bases in between.

The chain links TRBV7-9 to TRBJ2-5; no reliable D call. V was clipped by 4 bases and J by 4 bases, with 7 bases between them. This CDR3 is built from 12 residues. CDR1 is SEHNR and CDR2 is FQNEAQ in the germline V gene (reference sequence). CDR3 in DNA: TGTGCCAGCAGCTCCCTCGGAGAGACCCAGTACTTC. Its translation: CASSSLGETQYF.

The rearrangement uses TRBV12-3 or TRBV12-4 and TRBJ2-5; 9 bases are a match to TRBD1. The CDR3 extends over 15 amino acids. J was trimmed by 9 bases and V by 2 bases; bases with no gene match: 10. CDR3 in DNA: TGTGCCAGCAGTTTATCAGCGGGACAGGGAGGGGCCCAGTACTTC. It specifies CASSLSAGQGGAQYF.

This clonotype was seen many times. The chain combines TRBV24-1 with TRBJ2-3; D remains unclear. V gave up 5 bases and J gave up 6 bases, with 5 bases separating them. The CDR3 contains 11 residues. Per germline, CDR1 KGHDR and CDR2 SFDVKD. The CDR3: CATSVKDTQYF. The CDR3 DNA is TGTGCCACCAGTGTTAAGGATACGCAGTATTTT.

The chain uses TRBV20-1 and TRBJ2-5; 11 nucleotides match TRBD2. This CDR3 has 15 residues. CDR1 and CDR2 from the germline V gene are DFQATT and SNEGSKA (reference sequence). Trimming took 2 bases from V and 2 from J; bases not matched to a gene: 4. As DNA, the CDR3 is TGCAGTGCTAGAAATAGCGGGGGGGTACAAGAGACCCAGTACTTC. Translated, it gives CSARNSGGVQETQYF.

Many counts were recorded for this clonotype. V and J are TRBV3-1 and TRBJ1-1, with no clear D. Per germline, CDR1 LGHDT and CDR2 YNNKEL (reference sequence). With 1 base removed from V and 3 bases from J, the gap between germline ends came to 6 bases. This CDR3 spans 13 amino acids. The CDR3 DNA reads as TGTGCCAGCAGCCAAGTGACTGACACTGAAGCTTTCTTT. Residues: CASSQVTDTEAFF.

In this sample, this clonotype turned up a few times. V usage is TRBV20-1 and J usage is TRBJ2-1; a weak D match, TRBD2 (6 bases). Per germline, CDR1 DFQATT and CDR2 SNEGSKA (reference sequence). The CDR3 runs 15 residues. Trimming stripped 4 bases from V and 3 bases from J, with 16 bases between. CDR3 coding DNA: TGCAGTGCTACGGAGGGCCGCAGGGTCTACAATGAGCAGTTCTTC. This sequence encodes CSATEGRRVYNEQFF.

The V and J genes are TRBV10-3 and TRBJ2-1; tentatively, D is TRBD2 (5 bases). The length of the CDR3 is 11 residues. Per germline, CDR1 ENHRY and CDR2 SYGVKD. Trimming cost V 9 bases and J 6 bases, with 9 bases left between them. CDR3 sequence: CAITGGNEQFF. CDR3 DNA: TGTGCCATAACCGGAGGCAATGAGCAGTTCTTC.

In this sample, this clonotype turned up a few times. CDR3 protein: CASSLAYGGRDEQYF. The CDR3 coding sequence is TGCGCCAGCAGCTTGGCCTATGGGGGGAGGGACGAGCAGTACTTC. The chain has TRBV5-1 and TRBJ2-7; 7 positions agree with TRBD2. V lost 0 bases and J lost 5; bases outside the gene matches: 8. This CDR3 comprises 15 residues. Germline assignment: CDR1 SGHRS and CDR2 YFSETQ.

This clonotype was picked up many times. This rearrangement joins TRBV3-1 to TRBJ1-1, with D uncertain. This CDR3 is 14 amino acids long. Germline V gives CDR1 LGHDT, CDR2 YNNKEL (reference sequence). Trimming cost V 1 base and J 0 bases, with 6 bases left between them. This CDR3 is CASSQGDLNTEAFF. The CDR3, as DNA: TGTGCCAGCAGCCAAGGAGACCTGAACACTGAAGCTTTCTTT.

The J gene is TRBJ2-6, the V gene TRBV11-1, with D possibly being TRBD1 (6 bases). The CDR3 is 18 amino acids. V was pared by 3 bases and J by 0 bases, with 15 bases between. Germline V gene sequence: CDR1 SGHAT, CDR2 FQDESV (reference sequence). This CDR3 reads CASSFAVRGSSGANVLTF. In DNA, the CDR3 is TGTGCCAGCAGCTTCGCAGTCAGGGGTTCCTCTGGGGCCAACGTCCTGACTTTC.

The V call is TRBV20-1, the J call TRBJ2-3; 10 bases match TRBD2. Per germline, CDR1 DFQATT and CDR2 SNEGSKA (reference sequence). The CDR3 totals 15 residues. Germline trimming cut 3 bases from V and 4 bases from J; bases unmatched to any gene: 7. CDR3 in DNA: TGCAGTGCTAGGGCTAGCGGGAGCGGCGCAGATACGCAGTATTTT. Its protein product is CSARASGSGADTQYF.

This clonotype turned up a few times. The CDR3 here is CASSFQSGANVLTF. The CDR3 region has the DNA TGTGCCAGCAGTTTCCAGTCTGGGGCCAACGTCCTGACTTTC. The chain combines TRBV12-3 or TRBV12-4 with TRBJ2-6, with unresolved D. CDR3 length: 14 residues. V dropped 3 bases and J dropped 1 base, with 4 bases sitting between them.

This clonotype was seen only a few times. The gene calls are TRBV20-1 and TRBJ2-5; D call uncertain. The CDR3 totals 13 residues. Germline V gives CDR1 DFQATT, CDR2 SNEGSKA (reference sequence). V was pared by 3 bases and J by 0 bases, with 8 bases between. The CDR3 bases are TGCAGTGCTAGTTACGGAAACCAAGAGACCCAGTACTTC. It specifies CSASYGNQETQYF.

The rearrangement links TRBV20-1 to TRBJ2-1, with 13 bases lining up with TRBD2. Germline loops: CDR1 DFQATT, CDR2 SNEGSKA (reference sequence). The CDR3 is made up of 16 amino acids. V trimming: 1 base; J trimming: 8 bases; junction bases outside the gene matches: 8. CDR3 sequence reads: CSARGGGTSGVHEQFF. CDR3 DNA: TGCAGTGCTAGAGGGGGTGGGACTAGCGGGGTCCATGAGCAGTTCTTC.

In this sample, this clonotype turned up many times. V usage is TRBV28 and J usage is TRBJ1-3; weak D call: TRBD1 (5 bases). The V end lost 3 bases, the J end lost 5 bases, and 14 bases lay between the germline ends. CDR1 is MDHEN, CDR2 SYDVKM, per germline. The CDR3 is 15 residues long. The CDR3 nucleotides are TGTGCCAGCAGTTTGGGGACCTCCAACCGAAACACCATATATTTT. This codes for CASSLGTSNRNTIYF.

The chain employs TRBV9 and TRBJ2-2; D is perhaps TRBD2 (7 bases). The germline CDR1 and CDR2 sequences are SGDLS and YYNGEE. The CDR3 consists of 15 residues. The V gene lost 4 bases and the J gene lost 6 bases, with 16 bases spanning the gap. CDR3 coding DNA: TGTGCCAGCAGCCCCCAAGGGGGGGCTTCCGGGGAGCTGTTTTTT. Translated, it gives CASSPQGGASGELFF.